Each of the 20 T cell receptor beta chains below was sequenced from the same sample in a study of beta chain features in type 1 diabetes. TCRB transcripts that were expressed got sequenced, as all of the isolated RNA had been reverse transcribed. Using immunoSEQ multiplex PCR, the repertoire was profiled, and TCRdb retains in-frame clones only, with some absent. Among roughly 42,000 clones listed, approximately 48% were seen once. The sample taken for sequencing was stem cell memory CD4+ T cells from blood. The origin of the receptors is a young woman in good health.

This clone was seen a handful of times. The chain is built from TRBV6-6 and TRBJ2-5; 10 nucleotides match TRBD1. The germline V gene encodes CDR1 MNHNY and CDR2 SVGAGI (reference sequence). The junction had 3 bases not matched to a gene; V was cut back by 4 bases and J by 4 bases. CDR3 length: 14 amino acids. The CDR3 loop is CASSSDRGLETQYF. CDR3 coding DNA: TGTGCCAGCAGTTCCGACAGGGGGCTAGAGACCCAGTACTTC.

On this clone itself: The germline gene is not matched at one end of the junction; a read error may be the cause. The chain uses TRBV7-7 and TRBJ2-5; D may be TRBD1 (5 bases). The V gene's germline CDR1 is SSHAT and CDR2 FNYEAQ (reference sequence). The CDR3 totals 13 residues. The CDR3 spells CASSLDSQETQYF. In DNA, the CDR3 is TGTGCTAGCAGCCTAGACAGCCAAGAGACCCAGTACTTC.

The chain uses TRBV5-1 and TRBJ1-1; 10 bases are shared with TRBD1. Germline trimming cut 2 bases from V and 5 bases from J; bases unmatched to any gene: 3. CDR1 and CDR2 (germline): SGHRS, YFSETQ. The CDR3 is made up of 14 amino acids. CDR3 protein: CASSFGTGVTEAFF. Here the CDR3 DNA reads TGCGCCAGCAGCTTTGGGACAGGGGTAACTGAAGCTTTCTTT.

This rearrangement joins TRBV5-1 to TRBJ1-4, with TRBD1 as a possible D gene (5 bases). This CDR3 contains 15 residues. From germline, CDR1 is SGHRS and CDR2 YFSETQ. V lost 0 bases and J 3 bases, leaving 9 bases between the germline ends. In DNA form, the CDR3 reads TGCGCCAGCAGCTTGGAGGTGACAGCTAATGAAAAACTGTTTTTT. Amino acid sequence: CASSLEVTANEKLFF.

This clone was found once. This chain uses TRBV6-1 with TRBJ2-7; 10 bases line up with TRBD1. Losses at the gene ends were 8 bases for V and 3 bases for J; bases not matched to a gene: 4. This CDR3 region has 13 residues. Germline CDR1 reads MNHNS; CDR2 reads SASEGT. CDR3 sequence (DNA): TGTGCCAGCCGGGACAGGGGTTACTACGAGCAGTACTTC. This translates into CASRDRGYYEQYF.

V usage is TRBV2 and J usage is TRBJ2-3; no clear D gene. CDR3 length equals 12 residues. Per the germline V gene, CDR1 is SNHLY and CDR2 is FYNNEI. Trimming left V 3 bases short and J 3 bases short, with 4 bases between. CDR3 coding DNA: TGTGCCAGCAGTGACAGAACAGATACGCAGTATTTT. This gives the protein CASSDRTDTQYF.

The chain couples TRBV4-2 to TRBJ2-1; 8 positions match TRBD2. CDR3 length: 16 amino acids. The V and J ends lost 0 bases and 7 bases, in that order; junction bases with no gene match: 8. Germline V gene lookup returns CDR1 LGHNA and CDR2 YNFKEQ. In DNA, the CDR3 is TGTGCCAGCAGCCAAGATCTCAGCGGGAGAAGGAATGAGCAGTTCTTC. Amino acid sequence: CASSQDLSGRRNEQFF.

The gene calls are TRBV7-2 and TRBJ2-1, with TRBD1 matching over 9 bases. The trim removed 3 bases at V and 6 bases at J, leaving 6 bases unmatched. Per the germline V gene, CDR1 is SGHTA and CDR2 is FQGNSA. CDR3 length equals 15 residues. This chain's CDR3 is CASSFPGQGFNEQFF. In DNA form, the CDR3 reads TGTGCCAGCAGCTTCCCGGGACAGGGTTTCAATGAGCAGTTCTTC.

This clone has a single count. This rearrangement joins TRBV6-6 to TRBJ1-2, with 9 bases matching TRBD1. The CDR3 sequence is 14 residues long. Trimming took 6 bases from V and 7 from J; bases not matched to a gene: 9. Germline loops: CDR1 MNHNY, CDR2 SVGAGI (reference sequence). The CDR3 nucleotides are TGTGCCAGCAGACCCAGGACAGGGGCCTCTGGCTACACCTTC. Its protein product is CASRPRTGASGYTF.

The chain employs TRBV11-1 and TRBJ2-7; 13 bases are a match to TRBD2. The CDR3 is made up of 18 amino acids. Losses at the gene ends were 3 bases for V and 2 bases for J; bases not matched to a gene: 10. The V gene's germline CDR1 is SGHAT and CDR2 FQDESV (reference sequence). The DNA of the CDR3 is TGTGCCAGCAGCTTGTTGGTCGGGACTAGCGGGACTACCTACGAGCAGTACTTC. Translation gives CASSLLVGTSGTTYEQYF.

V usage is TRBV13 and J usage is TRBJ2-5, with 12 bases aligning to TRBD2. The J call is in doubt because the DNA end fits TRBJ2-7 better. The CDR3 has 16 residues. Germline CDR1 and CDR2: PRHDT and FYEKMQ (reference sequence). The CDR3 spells CASSPTGTSGSYEQYF. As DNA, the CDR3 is TGTGCCAGCAGCCCAACCGGGACTAGCGGGTCCTACGAGCAGTACTTC.

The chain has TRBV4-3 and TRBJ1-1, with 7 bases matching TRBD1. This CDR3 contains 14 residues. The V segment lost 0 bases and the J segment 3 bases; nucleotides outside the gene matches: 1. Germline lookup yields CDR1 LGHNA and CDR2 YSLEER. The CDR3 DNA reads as TGCGCCAGCAGCCAAGATCAGGGGGACACTGAAGCTTTCTTT. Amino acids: CASSQDQGDTEAFF.

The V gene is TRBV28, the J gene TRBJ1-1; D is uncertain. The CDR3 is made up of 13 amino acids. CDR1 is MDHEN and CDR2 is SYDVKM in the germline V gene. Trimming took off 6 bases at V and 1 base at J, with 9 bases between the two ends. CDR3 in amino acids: CASRPTANTEAFF. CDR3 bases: TGTGCCAGCAGACCTACAGCGAACACTGAAGCTTTCTTT.

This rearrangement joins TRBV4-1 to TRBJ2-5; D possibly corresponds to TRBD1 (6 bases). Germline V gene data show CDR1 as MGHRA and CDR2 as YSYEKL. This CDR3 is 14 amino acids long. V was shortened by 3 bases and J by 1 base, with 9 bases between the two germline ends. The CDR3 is CASSHGQFQETQYF. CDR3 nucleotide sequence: TGCGCCAGCAGCCACGGACAGTTCCAAGAGACCCAGTACTTC.

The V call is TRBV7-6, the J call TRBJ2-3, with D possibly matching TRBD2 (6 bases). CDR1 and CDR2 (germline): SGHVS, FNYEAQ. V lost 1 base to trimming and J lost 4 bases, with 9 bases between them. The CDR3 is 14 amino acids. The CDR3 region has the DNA TGTGCCAGCAGCTTAGGGCTAGCGTCAGATACGCAGTATTTT. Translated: CASSLGLASDTQYF.

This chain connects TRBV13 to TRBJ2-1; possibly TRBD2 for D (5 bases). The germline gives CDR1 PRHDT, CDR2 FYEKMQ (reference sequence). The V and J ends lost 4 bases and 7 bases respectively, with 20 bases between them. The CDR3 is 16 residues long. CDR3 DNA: TGTGCCAGCAGCTCCAGGCCCTGGGAAAGGGAGAATGAGCAGTTCTTC. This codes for CASSSRPWERENEQFF.

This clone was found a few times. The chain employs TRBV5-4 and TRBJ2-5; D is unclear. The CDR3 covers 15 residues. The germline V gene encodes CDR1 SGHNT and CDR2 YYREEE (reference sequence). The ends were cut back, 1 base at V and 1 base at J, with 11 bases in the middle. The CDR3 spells CASSLNTAAQETQYF. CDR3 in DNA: TGTGCCAGCAGCTTGAATACTGCGGCCCAAGAGACCCAGTACTTC.

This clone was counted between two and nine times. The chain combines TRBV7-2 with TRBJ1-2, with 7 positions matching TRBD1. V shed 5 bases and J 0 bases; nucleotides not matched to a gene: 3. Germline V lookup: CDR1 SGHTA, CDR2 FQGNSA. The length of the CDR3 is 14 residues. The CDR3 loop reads CASSLGQANYGYTF. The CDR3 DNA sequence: TGTGCCAGCAGCCTCGGACAGGCTAACTATGGCTACACCTTC. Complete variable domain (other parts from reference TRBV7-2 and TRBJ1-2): GAGVSQSPSNKVTEKGKDVELRCDPISGHTALYWYRQSLGQGLEFLIYFQGNSAPDKSGLPSDRFSAERTGGSVSTLTIQRTQQEDSAVYLCASSLGQANYGYTFGSGTRLTVV.

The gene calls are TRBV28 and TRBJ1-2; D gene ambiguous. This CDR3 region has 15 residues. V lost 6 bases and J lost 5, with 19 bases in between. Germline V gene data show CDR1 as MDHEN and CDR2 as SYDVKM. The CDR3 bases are TGTGCCAGCAGATCTACGCGGGGTCTAGTTTATGGCTACACCTTC. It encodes CASRSTRGLVYGYTF.

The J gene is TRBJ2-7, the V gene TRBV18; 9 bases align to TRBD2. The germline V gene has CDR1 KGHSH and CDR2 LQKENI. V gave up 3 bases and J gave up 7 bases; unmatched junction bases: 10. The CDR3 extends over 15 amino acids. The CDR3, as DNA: TGTGCCAGCTCACCTTTACCTAGCGGGAAGCATGAGCAGTACTTC. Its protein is CASSPLPSGKHEQYF.